This T cell receptor (beta chain) was found in a study of vaccination and CD4 T cells after COVID-19. Across the whole study: Six men and four women formed the convalescents, two being Hispanic. Overlapping spike peptides of SARS-CoV-2, HCoV-NL63, HCoV-OC43 and HCoV-229E were used, and cells were stimulated with them.

Germline loops: CDR1 SGHTA, CDR2 FQGNSA. The ends lost 10 bases at V and 8 bases at J; junction bases unmatched: 7. The CDR3 runs 12 residues. Sequenced with the Oncomine TCR Beta short-read assay was DNA taken from cultured CD4+ T cells. Genomic DNA was taken out of cultured CD4+ T cells by extraction. TCRdb re-called the PCR reads through MiXCR, storing one row per CDR3 protein. The data hold tens of thousands of distinct CDR3 sequences, with 66% observed a single time. A word on this clonotype: Its antigen is not known.

Treatment: approximately 10-day PBMC culture with coronavirus spike peptide pools or control peptides (ViraFEST assay). Sequencing was performed on CD4+ T cells from blood, cultured in vitro. J is TRBJ2-1 and V is TRBV7-2; 8 bases line up with TRBD2. The receptor comes from a human donor who had recovered from COVID-19. The CDR3: CATSGTRYEQFF. CDR3 nucleotide sequence: TGTGCCACCTCCGGGACTAGATATGAGCAGTTCTTC.